The T cell receptor beta chain described here comes from a study of cytomegalovirus exposure and HLA in healthy donors. PCR involved 60 Vbeta and 13 Jbeta primers. TCRdb keeps only in-frame clones here, not all; method: immunoSEQ multiplex PCR. The repertoire holds under 300,000 clones, with 86% as singletons. A word on this clone: Its cognate antigen is unknown.

Study-wide results and limits: Later analysis associated a missense DCLRE1C variant with TCR beta V- and J-gene trimming. TCR beta sequences numbering roughly 18,000 were associated with HLA alleles at 0.05 false discovery rate in a later analysis.

The receptor was isolated from a man aged 35-49 years in good health and CMV-seropositive. The specimen sequenced was PBMCs.

CDR3 sequence (DNA): TGCAGCGTTTTTACTCCCGGGACAGCCTACAATGAGCAGTTCTTC. It codes for CSVFTPGTAYNEQFF. The V call is TRBV29-1, the J call TRBJ2-1, with 7 bases matching TRBD1. The V gene end was trimmed by 5 bases and the J gene end by 2 bases; junction bases not matched to a gene: 9. This CDR3 contains 15 residues. CDR1 is SQVTM and CDR2 is ANQGSEA in the germline V gene.